Following are 10 T cell receptor beta chains from one sample sequenced in a study. A single record per CDR3 protein comes from TCRdb applying MiXCR to the RT-PCR reads. The sample carries more than 600,000 distinct CDR3 sequences, 13% to 15% recorded once. The specimen was memory CD4+ T cells from blood. These receptors originate from a female donor in good health, serving as a healthy control.

This clonotype was recorded many times. The chain has TRBV9 and TRBJ2-6; 8 positions agree with TRBD1. Germline loops: CDR1 SGDLS, CDR2 YYNGEE. The CDR3 spans 16 residues. J lost 2 bases, V lost 4 bases, and 5 bases had no gene match. The CDR3 reads CASSFRRGPGANVLTF. The CDR3 DNA reads as TGTGCCAGCAGCTTCCGCAGGGGGCCTGGGGCCAACGTCCTGACTTTC.

This chain connects TRBV7-9 to TRBJ1-2; TRBD1 matches at 8 bases. This CDR3 spans 15 amino acids. The germline CDR1 and CDR2 sequences are SEHNR and FQNEAQ (reference sequence). Unmatched junction bases numbered 8, after V lost 4 bases and J lost 4 bases. The CDR3 here is CASSSNQQGGYGYTF. In DNA form, the CDR3 reads TGTGCCAGCAGCTCTAACCAACAGGGGGGCTATGGCTACACCTTC. The full variable domain, completed using reference TRBV7-9 and TRBJ1-2, is DTGVSQNPRHKITKRGQNVTFRCDPISEHNRLYWYRQTLGQGPEFLTYFQNEAQLEKSRLLSDRFSAERPKGSFSTLEIQRTEQGDSAMYLCASSSNQQGGYGYTFGSGTRLTVV.

Only a few counts were recorded for this clonotype. This rearrangement joins TRBV7-2 to TRBJ1-4, with a possible D match to TRBD1 (5 bases). The CDR3 consists of 15 residues. Trimming shortened V by 4 bases and J by 3 bases, and 12 bases separated the two germline ends. Germline CDR1 SGHTA, CDR2 FQGNSA. The chain's CDR3 is CASSSYGAANEKLFF. The CDR3 coding sequence is TGTGCCAGCAGCTCCTACGGGGCAGCTAATGAAAAACTGTTTTTT.

The J gene is TRBJ1-1, the V gene TRBV11-2, with D tentatively TRBD1 (5 bases). The length of the CDR3 is 13 residues. Trimming shortened V by 1 base and J by 9 bases, and 12 bases separated the two germline ends. The V gene's germline CDR1 is SGHAT and CDR2 FQNNGV. CDR3: CASSLGREGQAFF. The DNA of the CDR3 is TGTGCCAGCAGCTTAGGCAGGGAGGGACAAGCTTTCTTT.

This clonotype was picked up many times. The V gene is TRBV7-9, the J gene TRBJ1-1, with D maybe TRBD1 (5 bases). The CDR3 has 15 residues. V was shortened by 6 bases and J by 5 bases, with 19 bases between the two germline ends. Germline assignment: CDR1 SEHNR and CDR2 FQNEAQ (reference sequence). CDR3 in DNA: TGTGCCAGCAGTTCTAGTAGGGGAGGGGATACTGAAGCTTTCTTT. Translation: CASSSSRGGDTEAFF. Supplemented by reference TRBV7-9 and TRBJ1-1, the full variable domain reads DTGVSQNPRHKITKRGQNVTFRCDPISEHNRLYWYRQTLGQGPEFLTYFQNEAQLEKSRLLSDRFSAERPKGSFSTLEIQRTEQGDSAMYLCASSSSRGGDTEAFFGQGTRLTVV.

With regard to this clonotype: One end of the junction varies from germline; a read error may be responsible. J is TRBJ2-7 and V is TRBV7-2; 7 positions match TRBD2. Germline CDR1 SGHTA, CDR2 FQGNSA. The CDR3 is 15 residues long. Here the CDR3 DNA reads TGTGCCAGCAGCCTAGCCGGGACTACGGGGTACGAGCAGTACTTC. This sequence encodes CASSLAGTTGYEQYF.

This clonotype was counted a few times. The CDR3 is CATSEGDGHHQPQHF. The CDR3 nucleotides are TGTGCCACCAGTGAGGGAGACGGCCACCATCAGCCCCAGCATTTT. This rearrangement joins TRBV24-1 to TRBJ1-5; D unclear. The V gene's germline CDR1 is KGHDR and CDR2 SFDVKD. V was pared by 4 bases and J by 5 bases, with 14 bases between. CDR3 size: 15 residues.

The genes are TRBV9 and TRBJ2-1, with TRBD2 matching 9 bases. Losses at the gene ends were 4 bases for V and 6 bases for J; bases not matched to a gene: 14. The CDR3 runs to 17 residues. Per the germline V gene, CDR1 is SGDLS and CDR2 is YYNGEE. The CDR3 loop reads CASSSPRGGPLANEQFF. The CDR3 region has the DNA TGTGCCAGCAGCTCACCGCGGGGGGGACCCCTAGCCAATGAGCAGTTCTTC.

In its sample, this clonotype was seen many times. This chain links TRBV7-2 with TRBJ2-7; 7 bases agree with TRBD2. The CDR3 sequence is 15 residues long. CDR1 and CDR2 from the germline V gene are SGHTA and FQGNSA. Trimming cost V 1 base and J 1 base; bases outside gene matches: 4. In DNA form, the CDR3 reads TGTGCCAGCAGCTTAGGTCTAGCGGTTTCCTACGAGCAGTACTTC. Translating it yields CASSLGLAVSYEQYF.

This rearrangement joins TRBV28 to TRBJ2-1; D gene unclear. CDR3 size: 12 residues. The V end lost 6 bases, the J end lost 5 bases, and 8 bases lay between the germline ends. Germline V lookup: CDR1 MDHEN, CDR2 SYDVKM. CDR3 nucleotide sequence: TGTGCCAGCAGGCCCATGAACAATGAGCAGTTCTTC. Protein product: CASRPMNNEQFF.